These 13 T cell receptor beta chains were all obtained from the same sample, sequenced in a study of T cell responses to AZD1222 COVID-19 vaccine. TCRdb's copy holds only in-frame clones and misses some; the assay was immunoSEQ multiplex PCR. The sample holds about 180,000 clones; about nine tenths are singletons and the top ten take 1.5%. The sample consisted of peripheral blood, taken on day 0 of AZD1222 vaccination. These receptors originate from an adult in good health.

The chain combines TRBV10-1 with TRBJ1-3; D unclear. With 2 bases removed from V and 0 bases from J, the gap between germline ends came to 11 bases. This CDR3 has 16 amino acids. The germline gives CDR1 WNHNN, CDR2 SYGVQD (reference sequence). In DNA form, the CDR3 reads TGCGCCAGCAGTGAGGATTCGGGGAGCTCTGGAAACACCATATATTTT. Its translation: CASSEDSGSSGNTIYF.

This clone has more than one count but fewer than ten. The CDR3 loop is CASSLARLHTGELFF. The CDR3, as DNA: TGTGCCAGCAGCTTGGCCCGACTCCACACCGGGGAGCTGTTTTTT. This chain uses TRBV5-6 with TRBJ2-2; the D is unclear. Germline CDR1 and CDR2: SGHDT and YYEEEE. The CDR3 sequence is 15 residues long. Trimming shortened V by 0 bases and J by 3 bases, and 9 bases separated the two germline ends.

V and J are TRBV7-8 and TRBJ2-7; 8 nucleotides align to TRBD1. The germline V gene encodes CDR1 SGHVS and CDR2 FQNEAQ. The CDR3 covers 14 residues. J gave up 5 bases and V 4 bases, and 7 bases lay outside the gene matches. CDR3 DNA sequence: TGTGCCAGCAGCTCCAGCCGACAGGGGCACGAGCAGTACTTC. This sequence encodes CASSSSRQGHEQYF.

CDR3 protein: CASSIVGRGDYGYTF. The CDR3 DNA sequence: TGTGCCAGTAGTATTGTAGGCCGAGGGGACTATGGCTACACCTTC. J is TRBJ1-2 and V is TRBV19, with D possibly TRBD1 on 5 matching bases. V was trimmed by 3 bases and J by 3 bases, leaving 14 bases between them. Germline values: CDR1 LNHDA, CDR2 SQIVND (reference sequence). This CDR3 comprises 15 residues.

The chain has TRBV9 and TRBJ1-1; D ambiguous. V lost 0 bases, J lost 0 bases, and 18 bases lay in between. Germline CDR1 and CDR2: SGDLS and YYNGEE. The CDR3 has 18 amino acids. This CDR3 is CASSVAEETEYLNTEAFF. The CDR3 region has the DNA TGTGCCAGCAGCGTAGCTGAGGAAACAGAATACTTGAACACTGAAGCTTTCTTT.

The chain has TRBV5-1 and TRBJ2-5; D gene unclear. This CDR3 has 15 residues. The V and J ends lost 0 bases and 4 bases respectively, with 13 bases between them. Germline-derived CDR1 and CDR2 are SGHRS and YFSETQ. The CDR3 bases are TGCGCCAGCAGCTTGGCCGCTAGTAAGCGAGAGACCCAGTACTTC. Translated, it gives CASSLAASKRETQYF.

V is TRBV6-6 and J is TRBJ1-5, with TRBD1 matching 8 bases. Germline V gene lookup returns CDR1 MNHNY and CDR2 SVGAGI (reference sequence). V was pared by 4 bases and J by 8 bases, with 4 bases of the junction left unmatched. CDR3 size: 13 residues. The CDR3 region has the DNA TGTGCCAGCAGTTTAGTACAGGGGGAGCCCCAGCATTTT. Its translation is CASSLVQGEPQHF.

This chain links TRBV7-8 with TRBJ1-5; a weak D match, TRBD1 (6 bases). The CDR3 has 15 amino acids. V was shortened by 5 bases and J by 3 bases, with 14 bases between the two germline ends. Germline CDR1 and CDR2: SGHVS and FQNEAQ. DNA for the CDR3: TGTGCCAGCAGCCGTGACGACAGGAACAATCAGCCCCAGCATTTT. The encoded protein is CASSRDDRNNQPQHF.

The gene calls are TRBV11-2 and TRBJ1-5; D is unclear. From germline, CDR1 is SGHAT and CDR2 FQNNGV. The V end was cut by 3 bases, the J end by 5 bases, with 8 bases between. The CDR3 has 13 amino acids. The CDR3 DNA sequence: TGTGCCAGCAGCTTTGCGCCGTATCAGCCCCAGCATTTT. Protein product: CASSFAPYQPQHF.

The V gene is TRBV7-2, the J gene TRBJ2-2; D possibly corresponds to TRBD1 (5 bases). The V and J ends lost 3 bases and 3 bases respectively, with 11 bases between them. Germline-derived CDR1 and CDR2 are SGHTA and FQGNSA. The CDR3 covers 15 residues. DNA for the CDR3: TGTGCCAGCAGCTTTAGTGGGGCCTACACCGGGGAGCTGTTTTTT. Translated: CASSFSGAYTGELFF.

The V gene is TRBV30, the J gene TRBJ1-6; D call uncertain. Germline V gene sequence: CDR1 GTSNPN, CDR2 SVGIG (reference sequence). The CDR3 has 15 residues. V shed 2 bases and J shed 10 bases, with 18 bases lying between them. The CDR3 bases are TGTGCCTGGAGTATTGGAGCGGTCAGTAAGTCACCCCTCCACTTT. It is translated as CAWSIGAVSKSPLHF.

The chain is built from TRBV10-1 and TRBJ2-1, with D unresolved. V was cut by 2 bases and J by 4 bases, with 6 bases left in between. The CDR3 contains 13 residues. Per the germline V gene, CDR1 is WNHNN and CDR2 is SYGVQD (reference sequence). CDR3 sequence reads: CASSETPYNEQFF. The DNA for the CDR3 is TGCGCCAGCAGTGAGACACCTTACAATGAGCAGTTCTTC.

V usage is TRBV7-9 and J usage is TRBJ1-6; 8 nucleotides agree with TRBD1. With 7 bases clipped from V and 2 bases from J, the junction kept 7 bases outside the gene matches. The CDR3 is 16 residues long. Germline V gene sequence: CDR1 SEHNR, CDR2 FQNEAQ (reference sequence). The chain's CDR3 is CASTFQGATYNSPLHF. DNA of the CDR3: TGTGCCAGCACCTTCCAGGGGGCGACCTATAATTCACCCCTCCACTTT. Full variable domain (outside the CDR3, taken from reference TRBV7-9 and TRBJ1-6): DTGVSQNPRHKITKRGQNVTFRCDPISEHNRLYWYRQTLGQGPEFLTYFQNEAQLEKSRLLSDRFSAERPKGSFSTLEIQRTEQGDSAMYLCASTFQGATYNSPLHFGNGTRLTVT.